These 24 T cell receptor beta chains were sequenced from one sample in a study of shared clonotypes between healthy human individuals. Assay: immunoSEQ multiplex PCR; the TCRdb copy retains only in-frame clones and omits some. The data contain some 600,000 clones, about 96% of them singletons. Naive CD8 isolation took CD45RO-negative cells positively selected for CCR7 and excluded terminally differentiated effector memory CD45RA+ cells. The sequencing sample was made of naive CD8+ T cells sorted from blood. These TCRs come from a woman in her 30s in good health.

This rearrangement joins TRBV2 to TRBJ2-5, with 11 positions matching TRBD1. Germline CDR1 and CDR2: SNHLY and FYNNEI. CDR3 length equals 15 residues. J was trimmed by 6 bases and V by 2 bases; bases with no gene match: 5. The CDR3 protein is CASSERTGGVKTQYF. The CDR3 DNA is TGTGCCAGCAGTGAACGGACAGGGGGCGTGAAGACCCAGTACTTC.

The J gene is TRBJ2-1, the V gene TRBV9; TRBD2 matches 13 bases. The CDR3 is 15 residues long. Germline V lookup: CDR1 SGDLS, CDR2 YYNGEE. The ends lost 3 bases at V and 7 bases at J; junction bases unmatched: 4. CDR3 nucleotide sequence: TGTGCCAGCAGCGACGGGACTAGCGGGAAAAATGAGCAGTTCTTC. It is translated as CASSDGTSGKNEQFF. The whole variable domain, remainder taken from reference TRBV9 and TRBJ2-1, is DSGVTQTPKHLITATGQRVTLRCSPRSGDLSVYWYQQSLDQGLQFLIQYYNGEERAKGNILERFSAQQFPDLHSELNLSSLELGDSALYFCASSDGTSGKNEQFFGPGTRLTVL.

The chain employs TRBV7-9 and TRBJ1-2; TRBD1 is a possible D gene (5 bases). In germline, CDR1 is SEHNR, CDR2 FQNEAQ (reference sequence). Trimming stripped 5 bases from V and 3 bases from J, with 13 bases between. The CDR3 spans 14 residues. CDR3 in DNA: TGTGCCAGCAGCCCCCGGCAGGGTGACTATGGCTACACCTTC. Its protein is CASSPRQGDYGYTF.

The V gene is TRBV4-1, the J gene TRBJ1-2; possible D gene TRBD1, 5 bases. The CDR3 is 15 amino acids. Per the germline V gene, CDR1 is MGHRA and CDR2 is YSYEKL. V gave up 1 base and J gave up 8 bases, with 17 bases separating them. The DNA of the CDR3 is TGCGCCAGCAGCCAAGCCCCAATACAGGCGAGAGGCTACACCTTC. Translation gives CASSQAPIQARGYTF.

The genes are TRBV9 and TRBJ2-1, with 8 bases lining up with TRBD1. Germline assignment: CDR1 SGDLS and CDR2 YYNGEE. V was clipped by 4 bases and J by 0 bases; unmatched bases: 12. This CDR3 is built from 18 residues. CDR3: CASSPRTGLSSSYNEQFF. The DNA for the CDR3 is TGTGCCAGCAGCCCGAGGACAGGGCTAAGTAGCTCCTACAATGAGCAGTTCTTC.

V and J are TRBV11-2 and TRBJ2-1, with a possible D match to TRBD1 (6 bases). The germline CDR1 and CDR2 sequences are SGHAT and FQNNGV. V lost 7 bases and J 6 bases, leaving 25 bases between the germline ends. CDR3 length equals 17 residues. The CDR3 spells CASTSQGFGGVLNEQFF. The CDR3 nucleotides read TGTGCCAGCACCTCCCAGGGGTTCGGCGGAGTCCTCAATGAGCAGTTCTTC.

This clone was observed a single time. CDR3 protein: CASSFQPEGSTEAFF. CDR3 sequence (DNA): TGTGCCAGCAGTTTCCAGCCCGAGGGTAGCACTGAAGCTTTCTTT. The chain couples TRBV28 to TRBJ1-1; no definite D call. Germline V lookup: CDR1 MDHEN, CDR2 SYDVKM. V gave up 3 bases and J gave up 4 bases, with 15 bases separating them. The CDR3 totals 15 residues.

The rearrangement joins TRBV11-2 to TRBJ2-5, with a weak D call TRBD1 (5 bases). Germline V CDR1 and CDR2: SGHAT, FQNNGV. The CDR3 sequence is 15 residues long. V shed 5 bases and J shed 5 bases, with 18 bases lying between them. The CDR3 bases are TGTGCCAGCAGCCCAGGGTCGGTTGGTGTGGAGACCCAGTACTTC. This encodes CASSPGSVGVETQYF.

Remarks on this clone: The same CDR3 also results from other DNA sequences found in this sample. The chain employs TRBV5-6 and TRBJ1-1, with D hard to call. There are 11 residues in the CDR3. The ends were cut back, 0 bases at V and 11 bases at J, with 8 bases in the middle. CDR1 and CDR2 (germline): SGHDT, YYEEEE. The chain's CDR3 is CASSLGAEAFF. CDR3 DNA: TGTGCCAGCAGCTTGGGGGCCGAGGCTTTCTTT. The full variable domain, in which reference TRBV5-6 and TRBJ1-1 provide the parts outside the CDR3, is DAGVTQSPTHLIKTRGQQVTLRCSPKSGHDTVSWYQQALGQGPQFIFQYYEEEERQRGNFPDRFSGHQFPNYSSELNVNALLLGDSALYLCASSLGAEAFFGQGTRLTVV.

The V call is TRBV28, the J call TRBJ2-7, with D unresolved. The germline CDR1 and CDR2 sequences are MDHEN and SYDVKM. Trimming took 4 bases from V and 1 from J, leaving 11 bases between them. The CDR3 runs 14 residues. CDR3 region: CASSWSRWSYEQYF. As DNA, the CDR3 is TGTGCCAGCAGTTGGAGTCGATGGTCCTACGAGCAGTACTTC.

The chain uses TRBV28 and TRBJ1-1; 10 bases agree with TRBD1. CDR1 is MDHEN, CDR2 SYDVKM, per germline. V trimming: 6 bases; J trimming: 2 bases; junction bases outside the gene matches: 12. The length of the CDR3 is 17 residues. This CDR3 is CASRKPPGTGANTEAFF. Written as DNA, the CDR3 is TGTGCCAGCAGGAAGCCGCCCGGGACAGGGGCCAACACTGAAGCTTTCTTT.

CDR3 coding DNA: TGTGCCAGCAGTTTATCGGGCACGGGCTATGGCTACACCTTC. As protein: CASSLSGTGYGYTF. The chain joins TRBV27 to TRBJ1-2; D is uncertain. The CDR3 consists of 14 residues. Trimming removed 0 bases at V and 4 bases at J, with 9 bases between. Germline V gene sequence: CDR1 MNHEY, CDR2 SMNVEV (reference sequence).

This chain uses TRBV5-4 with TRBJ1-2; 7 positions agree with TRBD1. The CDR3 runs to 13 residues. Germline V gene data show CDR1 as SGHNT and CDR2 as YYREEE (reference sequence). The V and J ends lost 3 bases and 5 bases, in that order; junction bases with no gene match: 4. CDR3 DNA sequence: TGTGCCAGCAGCTGGGGGACAGAGTATGGCTACACCTTC. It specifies CASSWGTEYGYTF.

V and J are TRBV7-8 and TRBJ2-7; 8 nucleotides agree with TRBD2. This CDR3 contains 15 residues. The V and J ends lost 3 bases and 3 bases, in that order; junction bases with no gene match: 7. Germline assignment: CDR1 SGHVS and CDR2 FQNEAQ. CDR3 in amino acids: CASSFTGTRFYEQYF. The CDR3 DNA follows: TGTGCCAGCAGCTTTACCGGGACTAGGTTCTACGAGCAGTACTTC.

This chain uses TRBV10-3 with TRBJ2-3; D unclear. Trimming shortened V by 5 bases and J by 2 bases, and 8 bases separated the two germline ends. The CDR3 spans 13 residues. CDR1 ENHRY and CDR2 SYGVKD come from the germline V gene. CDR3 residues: CAISPAATDTQYF. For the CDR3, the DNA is TGTGCCATCAGTCCCGCCGCCACAGATACGCAGTATTTT.

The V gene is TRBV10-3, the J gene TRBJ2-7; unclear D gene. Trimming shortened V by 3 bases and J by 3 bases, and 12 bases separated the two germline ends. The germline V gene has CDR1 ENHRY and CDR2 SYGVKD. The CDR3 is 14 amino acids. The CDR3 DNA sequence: TGTGCCATCAGTGATATAGAACAGAACTACGAGCAGTACTTC. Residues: CAISDIEQNYEQYF.

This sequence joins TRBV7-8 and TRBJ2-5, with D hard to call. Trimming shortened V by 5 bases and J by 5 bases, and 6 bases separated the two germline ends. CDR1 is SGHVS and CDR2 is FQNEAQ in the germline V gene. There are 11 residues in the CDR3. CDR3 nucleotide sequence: TGTGCCAGCAGCCCGAGGGAGACCCAGTACTTC. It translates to CASSPRETQYF.

CDR3 in amino acids: CATIRIRDLTYEQYF. The CDR3 region has the DNA TGTGCCACCATCCGAATCCGGGACTTAACCTACGAGCAGTACTTC. This chain uses TRBV15 with TRBJ2-7; D perhaps matches TRBD2 (6 bases). This CDR3 comprises 15 residues. Trimming pared 7 bases from V and 2 bases from J, leaving 18 bases between. Per the germline V gene, CDR1 is LNHNV and CDR2 is YYDKDF (reference sequence).

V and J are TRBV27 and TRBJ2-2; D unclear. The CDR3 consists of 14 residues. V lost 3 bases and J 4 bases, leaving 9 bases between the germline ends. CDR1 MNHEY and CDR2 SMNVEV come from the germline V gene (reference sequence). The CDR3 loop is CASSFRPPTGELFF. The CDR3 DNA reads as TGTGCCAGCAGTTTCCGACCGCCCACCGGGGAGCTGTTTTTT.

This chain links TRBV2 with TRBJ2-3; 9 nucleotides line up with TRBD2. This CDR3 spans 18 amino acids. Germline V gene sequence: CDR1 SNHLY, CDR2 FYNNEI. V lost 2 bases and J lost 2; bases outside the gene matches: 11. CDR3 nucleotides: TGTGCCAGCAGTGAAACTAGTGTGCTAGCGGGGAACACAGATACGCAGTATTTT. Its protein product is CASSETSVLAGNTDTQYF.

CDR3 amino acids: CASSLLAHSTDTQYF. The CDR3 nucleotides are TGTGCCAGCAGTTTGCTAGCGCATAGCACAGATACGCAGTATTTT. The rearrangement links TRBV28 to TRBJ2-3, with a possible D match to TRBD2 (6 bases). V gave up 3 bases and J gave up 0 bases, with 10 bases separating them. CDR1 is MDHEN, CDR2 SYDVKM, per germline. This CDR3 has 15 amino acids.

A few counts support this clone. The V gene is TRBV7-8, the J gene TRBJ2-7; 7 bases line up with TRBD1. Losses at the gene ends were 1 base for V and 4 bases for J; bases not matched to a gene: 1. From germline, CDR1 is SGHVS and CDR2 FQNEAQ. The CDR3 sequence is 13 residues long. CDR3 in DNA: TGTGCCAGCAGCTTAGAGGACAGGTACGAGCAGTACTTC. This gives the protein CASSLEDRYEQYF.

The DNA for the CDR3 is TGTGCCAGCAGGGAGGTGGGGGCAGGCCTCTATTCACCCCTCCACTTT. Translation: CASREVGAGLYSPLHF. This rearrangement joins TRBV2 to TRBJ1-6; D may be TRBD1 (6 bases). The CDR3 length is 16 residues. The V gene lost 6 bases and the J gene lost 8 bases, with 20 bases spanning the gap. In germline, CDR1 is SNHLY, CDR2 FYNNEI.

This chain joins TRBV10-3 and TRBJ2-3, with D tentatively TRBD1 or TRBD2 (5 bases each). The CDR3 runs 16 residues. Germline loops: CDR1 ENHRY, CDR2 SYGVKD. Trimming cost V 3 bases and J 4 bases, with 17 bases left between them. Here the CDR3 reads CAISEPRGLFPDTQYF. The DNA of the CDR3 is TGTGCCATCAGTGAACCCCGGGGCCTTTTCCCAGATACGCAGTATTTT.